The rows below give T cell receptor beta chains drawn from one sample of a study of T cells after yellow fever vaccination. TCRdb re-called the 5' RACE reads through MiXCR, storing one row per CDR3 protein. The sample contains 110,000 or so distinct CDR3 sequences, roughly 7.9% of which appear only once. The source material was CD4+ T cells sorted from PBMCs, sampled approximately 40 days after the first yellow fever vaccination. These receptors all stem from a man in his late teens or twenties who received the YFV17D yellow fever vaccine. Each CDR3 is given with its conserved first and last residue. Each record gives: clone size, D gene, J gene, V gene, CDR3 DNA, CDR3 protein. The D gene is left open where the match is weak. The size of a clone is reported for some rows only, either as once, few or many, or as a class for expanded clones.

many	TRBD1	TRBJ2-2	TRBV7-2	TGTGCCAGCAGCCGGGACAGGGTCGAAGACGGGGAGCTGTTTTTT	CASSRDRVEDGELFF
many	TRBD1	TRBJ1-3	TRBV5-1	TGCGCCAGCAGCTTCGCCGGGACAGGCGGGAGCTCTGGAAACACCATATATTTT	CASSFAGTGGSSGNTIYF
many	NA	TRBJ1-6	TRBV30	TGTGCCTGGAGTGTACAGCGGTCCTCACCCCTCCACTTT	CAWSVQRSSPLHF
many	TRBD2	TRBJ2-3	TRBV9	TGTGCCAGCAGCGTATCCAGCGGGGATTATTTAGATACGCAGTATTTT	CASSVSSGDYLDTQYF
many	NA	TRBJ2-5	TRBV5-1	TGCGCCAGCAGTCCTACTCGTGGAGAGACCCAGTACTTC	CASSPTRGETQYF
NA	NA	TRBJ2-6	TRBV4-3	TGCGCCAGCAGCCAAGCCTGGGCGATCCCGAGCTCTGGGGCCAACGTCCTGACTTTC	CASSQAWAIPSSGANVLTF
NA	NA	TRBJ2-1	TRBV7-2	TGTGCCAGCAGCAAAGACGGGACTTACAATGAGCAGTTCTTC	CASSKDGTYNEQFF
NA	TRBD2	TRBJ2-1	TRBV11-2	TGTGCCAGCAGCCGGGGGGGGGGGCGCTCCTACAATGAGCAGTTCTTC	CASSRGGGRSYNEQFF
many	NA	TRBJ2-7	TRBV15	TGTGCCACCAGCAGAGTCCGGGGCGAGCAGTACTTC	CATSRVRGEQYF
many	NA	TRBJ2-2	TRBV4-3	TGCGCCAGCAGCCAAGATCCGGGCCCCAACACCGGGGAGCTGTTTTTT	CASSQDPGPNTGELFF
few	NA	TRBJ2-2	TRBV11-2	TGTGCCAGCAGCTTAGATTTAGTCCCCGGGGAGCTGTTTTTT	CASSLDLVPGELFF
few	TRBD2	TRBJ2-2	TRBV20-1	TGCAGTGCGGCACCGGGGGGATACACCGGGGAGCTGTTTTTT	CSAAPGGYTGELFF
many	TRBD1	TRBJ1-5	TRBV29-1	TGCAGCGTTGGGGACAGGGGGTACAATCAGCCCCAGCATTTT	CSVGDRGYNQPQHF
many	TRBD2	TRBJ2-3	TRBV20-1	TGCAGTGCCTCCCGGGGACTAGCTTCTGTTACGCAGTATTTT	CSASRGLASVTQYF
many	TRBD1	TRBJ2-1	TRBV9	TGTGCCAGCAGCTCCCAGACAGGGCGCAATGAGCAGTTCTTC	CASSSQTGRNEQFF
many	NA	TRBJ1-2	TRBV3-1	TGTGCCAGCAGCACTCCGGGGGGTGGGTATGGCTACACCTTC	CASSTPGGGYGYTF
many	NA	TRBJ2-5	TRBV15	TGTGCCACCAGCAGCGGCGGGGGCCCTAAGGGAGGGACCCAGTACTTC	CATSSGGGPKGGTQYF
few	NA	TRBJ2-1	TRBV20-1	TGCAGTGCTACGAACCGGGACATGGCAGGGTTCTACAATGAGCAGTTCTTC	CSATNRDMAGFYNEQFF
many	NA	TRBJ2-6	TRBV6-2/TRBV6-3	TGTGCCAGCAGAAACCCCACAGCTGGGGCCAACGTCCTGACTTTC	CASRNPTAGANVLTF
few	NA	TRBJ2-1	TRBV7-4	TGTGCCAGCAGCCCCCCCCCAAAAATGTGGGGCAATGAGCAGTTCTTC	CASSPPPKMWGNEQFF
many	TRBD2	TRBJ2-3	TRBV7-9	TGTGCCAGCAGCTTAAGGTCTAGCGGGGGCGTTCCTTTT	CASSLRSSGGVPF
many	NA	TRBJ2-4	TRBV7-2	TGTGCCAGCAGCTTATTTATCGGGGAGCGACGACTAGCCAAAAACATTCAGTACTTC	CASSLFIGERRLAKNIQYF
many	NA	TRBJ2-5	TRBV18	TGTGCCAGCTCACCACAGGGCCAAGAGACCCAGTACTTC	CASSPQGQETQYF
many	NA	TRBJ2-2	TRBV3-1	TGTGCCAGCAGCCAAGGAGGTAACACCGGGGAGCTGTTTTTT	CASSQGGNTGELFF
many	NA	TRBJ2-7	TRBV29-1	TGCAGCGTTGAAAGCAGCTCCTACGAGCAGTACTTC	CSVESSSYEQYF
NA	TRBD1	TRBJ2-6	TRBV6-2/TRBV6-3	TGTGCCAGCAGCCAAAACCCGACAGGGATTGGGGCCAACGTCCTGACTTTC	CASSQNPTGIGANVLTF
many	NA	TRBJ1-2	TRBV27	TGTGCCAGCAGACCGTGGGGTGACTATGGCTACACCTTC	CASRPWGDYGYTF
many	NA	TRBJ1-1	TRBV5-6	TGTGCCAGCACCCTTTATAGCGTTAGGACTGAAGCTTTCTTT	CASTLYSVRTEAFF
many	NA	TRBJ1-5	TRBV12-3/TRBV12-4	TGTGCCAGCAGTTTAAAGGAAGATCAGCCCCAGCATTTT	CASSLKEDQPQHF
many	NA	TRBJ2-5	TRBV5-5	TGTGCCAGCAGTTTCCGGGGGGCCTCGCCCCAAGAGACCCAGTACTTC	CASSFRGASPQETQYF
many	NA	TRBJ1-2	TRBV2	TGTGCCAGCAGTGTAAGCGGATATGGCTACACCTTC	CASSVSGYGYTF
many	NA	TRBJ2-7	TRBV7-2	TGTGCCAGCAGCTCCGGACAGAAGCAGTACTTC	CASSSGQKQYF
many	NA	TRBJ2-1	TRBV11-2	TGTGCCAGCAGCTTAGGTCAGGGGCGAAGGTCCCCCTCCTACAATGAGCAGTTCTTC	CASSLGQGRRSPSYNEQFF
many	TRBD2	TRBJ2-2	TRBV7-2	TGTGCCAGCAGCTTAGTGGCGGGGGGGGGCACCGGGGAGCTGTTTTTT	CASSLVAGGGTGELFF
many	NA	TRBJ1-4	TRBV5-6	TGTGCCAGCAGCAAGGACCTTATTAATGAAAAACTGTTTTTT	CASSKDLINEKLFF